The 21 T cell receptor beta chains given below trace back to one sample, sequenced in a study of molecular identifiers for immune sequencing clone quantification. MiXCR, run by TCRdb on the PCR reads, gives a single entry per CDR3 protein. The sample lists hundreds of thousands of distinct CDR3 sequences, around 20% occurring once. The sample taken for sequencing was naive CD8+ T cells from blood, with Jurkat cell RNA spiked in. The subset: FACS-sorted CD8+CD4-CCR7+CD45RA+ naive T cells. The receptors come from a human donor in good health. Some libraries in this study had Jurkat cell RNA spiked in.

In this sample, this clonotype turned up many times. The chain has TRBV6-2 or TRBV6-3 and TRBJ1-1, with D unresolved. CDR1 MNHEY and CDR2 SVGEGT come from the germline V gene. V was cut by 5 bases and J by 2 bases, with 15 bases left in between. This CDR3 has 15 residues. The CDR3 DNA is TGTGCCAGCAGTCTCCGGACGGCGAGAAACACTGAAGCTTTCTTT. It translates to CASSLRTARNTEAFF.

The chain has TRBV5-1 and TRBJ1-5; 9 bases match TRBD1. This CDR3 is 14 amino acids long. The germline V gene has CDR1 SGHRS and CDR2 YFSETQ. V was clipped by 4 bases and J by 6 bases; unmatched bases: 5. CDR3 residues: CASSVGQGSQPQHF. In nucleotides, the CDR3 is TGCGCCAGCAGCGTGGGACAGGGTAGTCAGCCCCAGCATTTT.

Note on this clonotype: With a much larger clone just one base away, this may be a read error. The chain links TRBV7-2 to TRBJ2-7; D is unresolved. Per germline, CDR1 SGHTA and CDR2 FQGNSA. CDR3 size: 15 residues. The CDR3 bases are TGTGCCAGCAGCTATTGGGCCGATCGCTCCTGCGAGCAGTACTTC. This sequence encodes CASSYWADRSCEQYF.

With regard to this clonotype: A much larger clone differs by one base, so this may be a read error. This sequence joins TRBV5-6 and TRBJ2-7; no clear D. The germline V gene has CDR1 SGHDT and CDR2 YYEEEE. CDR3 length: 12 residues. For the CDR3, the DNA is TGTGCCAGCAGCTTGTTCAAGGCAGACTCTTTCTTC. It is translated as CASSLFKADSFF.

This clonotype came up many times. V usage is TRBV27 and J usage is TRBJ1-2; 7 bases match TRBD1. The CDR3 totals 17 residues. Unmatched junction bases numbered 15, after V lost 4 bases and J lost 4 bases. CDR1 and CDR2 from the germline V gene are MNHEY and SMNVEV (reference sequence). The CDR3 nucleotides read TGTGCCAGCAGTTCTACCCGGCTGGACAGGCAGCTCTATGGCTACACCTTC. This codes for CASSSTRLDRQLYGYTF.

This clonotype was counted only a few times. The chain is built from TRBV10-3 and TRBJ1-1, with D perhaps matching TRBD1 (5 bases). Germline V CDR1 and CDR2: ENHRY, SYGVKD. This CDR3 contains 16 residues. CDR3 DNA: TGTGCGTGCGGACCCCTCCTCGAAAAGGGGTACACTGAAGCTTTCTTT. It encodes CACGPLLEKGYTEAFF.

The rearrangement uses TRBV10-1 and TRBJ2-3; D call uncertain. The CDR3 consists of 16 residues. The V end was cut by 3 bases, the J end by 0 bases, with 13 bases between. CDR1 is WNHNN, CDR2 SYGVQD, per germline (reference sequence). The CDR3 protein is CASSDSGSISTDTQYF. The CDR3 coding sequence is TGCGCCAGCAGTGATTCGGGTTCGATTAGCACAGATACGCAGTATTTT.

This clonotype was counted a few times. The gene calls are TRBV14 and TRBJ1-2; D gene uncertain. The CDR3 spans 15 residues. V lost 4 bases and J lost 1, with 13 bases in between. From germline, CDR1 is SGHDN and CDR2 FVKESK. CDR3 sequence reads: CASSPYDGLNYGYTF. DNA for the CDR3: TGTGCCAGCAGCCCATACGACGGCCTTAACTATGGCTACACCTTC.

In this sample, this clonotype turned up many times. This rearrangement joins TRBV6-5 to TRBJ1-4, with TRBD1 matching 9 bases. Trimming removed 10 bases from V and 10 bases from J; junction bases left unmatched: 13. CDR3 length equals 14 residues. Germline loops: CDR1 MNHEY, CDR2 SVGAGI. The CDR3 sequence: CATGTGGSFVKLFF. The CDR3 nucleotides read TGTGCCACAGGAACAGGGGGCTCATTCGTAAAACTGTTTTTT.

Notes on this clonotype: A single base separates this from a much larger clone, so it may be a read error. The rearrangement joins TRBV9 to TRBJ2-7; weak D call: TRBD2 (6 bases). Between the trimmed V and J ends, which lost 4 bases and 1 base, there was a span of 15 bases. The germline gives CDR1 SGDLS, CDR2 YYNGEE. The CDR3 has 15 amino acids. The CDR3 is CASSISGGTSYEQYF. As DNA, the CDR3 is TGTGCCAGCAGCATAAGTGGGGGGACGTCCTACGAGCAGTACTTC.

The chain employs TRBV13 and TRBJ2-3; 9 bases map to TRBD2. This CDR3 has 16 residues. With V trimmed by 1 base and J by 0 bases, 2 bases remained unmatched. Germline loops: CDR1 PRHDT, CDR2 FYEKMQ (reference sequence). The CDR3 reads CASSLVAGDSTDTQYF. CDR3 DNA: TGTGCCAGCAGCTTAGTAGCGGGGGATAGCACAGATACGCAGTATTTT.

This clonotype showed up just a few times. The rearrangement links TRBV5-6 to TRBJ1-1; possible D gene TRBD1, 6 bases. The V end was cut by 0 bases, the J end by 6 bases, with 18 bases between. The CDR3 runs 16 residues. Germline values: CDR1 SGHDT, CDR2 YYEEEE. DNA for the CDR3: TGTGCCAGCAGCTTGGACCCGGCGGGGGCGGTATCTGAAGCTTTCTTT. Its protein product is CASSLDPAGAVSEAFF. The entire variable domain, with the rest obtained from reference TRBV5-6 and TRBJ1-1, is as follows: DAGVTQSPTHLIKTRGQQVTLRCSPKSGHDTVSWYQQALGQGPQFIFQYYEEEERQRGNFPDRFSGHQFPNYSSELNVNALLLGDSALYLCASSLDPAGAVSEAFFGQGTRLTVV.

Many counts were recorded for this clonotype. V is TRBV27 and J is TRBJ1-6, with 11 bases aligning to TRBD1. The germline V gene has CDR1 MNHEY and CDR2 SMNVEV (reference sequence). With 5 bases clipped from V and 9 bases from J, the junction kept 9 bases outside the gene matches. The CDR3 covers 16 residues. This CDR3 reads CASSPRDRGNGSPLHF. CDR3 nucleotides: TGTGCCAGCAGTCCGCGGGACAGGGGGAACGGTTCACCCCTCCACTTT.

The DNA for the CDR3 is TGTGCCAGCAGTTACTCGGTAGGATACTACGAGCAGTACTTC. Translating it yields CASSYSVGYYEQYF. The V call is TRBV6-2 or TRBV6-3, the J call TRBJ2-7; D is unclear. Germline CDR1 MNHEY, CDR2 SVGEGT. This CDR3 region has 14 residues. Trimming removed 0 bases from V and 3 bases from J, with 9 bases in between.

CDR3 sequence (DNA): TGTGCCGACAGTTTCCCGGGACGCGAGACCCAGTACTTC. Its translation is CADSFPGRETQYF. The chain joins TRBV6-5 to TRBJ2-5; D is perhaps TRBD1 or TRBD2 (5 bases each). CDR3 length: 13 residues. Per germline, CDR1 MNHEY and CDR2 SVGAGI. V shed 11 bases and J shed 5 bases, with 18 bases lying between them.

This clonotype was counted at least ten times. J is TRBJ1-3 and V is TRBV12-3 or TRBV12-4; the D gene is possibly TRBD1 (6 bases). The length of the CDR3 is 15 residues. Between the trimmed V and J ends, which lost 6 bases and 2 bases, there was a span of 14 bases. The CDR3 region is CASSRRGDTGNTIYF. DNA of the CDR3: TGTGCCAGCAGCCGACGGGGGGACACTGGAAACACCATATATTTT.

This clonotype occurred a few times. This chain uses TRBV20-1 with TRBJ2-7, with 13 bases lining up with TRBD2. The CDR3 extends over 17 amino acids. CDR1 is DFQATT, CDR2 SNEGSKA, per germline (reference sequence). V trimming: 0 bases; J trimming: 0 bases; junction bases outside the gene matches: 5. The CDR3 DNA follows: TGCAGTGCTAGAGAGGGACTAGCGGGGACAAACTCCTACGAGCAGTACTTC. It translates to CSAREGLAGTNSYEQYF.

This clonotype was seen repeatedly, ten times or more. The V call is TRBV7-8, the J call TRBJ2-3, with D uncertain. Deletions cut 7 bases from V and 4 bases from J, with 15 bases between. CDR1 is SGHVS, CDR2 FQNEAQ, per germline. This CDR3 contains 14 residues. The CDR3 region is CASTLTWLADTQYF. The DNA for the CDR3 is TGTGCCAGCACCCTAACATGGCTCGCAGATACGCAGTATTTT. Using reference TRBV7-8 and TRBJ2-3 for the parts outside the CDR3, the full variable domain is GAGVSQSPRYKVAKRGQDVALRCDPISGHVSLFWYQQALGQGPEFLTYFQNEAQLDKSGLPSDRFFAERPEGSVSTLKIQRTQQEDSAVYLCASTLTWLADTQYFGPGTRLTVL.

V usage is TRBV27 and J usage is TRBJ2-1; D is unclear. Germline assignment: CDR1 MNHEY and CDR2 SMNVEV (reference sequence). This CDR3 has 15 residues. Trimming pared 2 bases from V and 0 bases from J, leaving 8 bases between. The CDR3 nucleotides are TGTGCCAGCAGTTTAATTTCGGCCTCCTACAATGAGCAGTTCTTC. This sequence encodes CASSLISASYNEQFF.

This clonotype appeared many times. This chain joins TRBV7-9 and TRBJ2-7, with 9 bases identical to TRBD1. V trimming: 4 bases; J trimming: 2 bases; junction bases outside the gene matches: 6. CDR3 length: 15 residues. In germline, CDR1 is SEHNR, CDR2 FQNEAQ (reference sequence). CDR3 in DNA: TGTGCCAGCAGCTCAGGACAGGGGACACCCTACGAGCAGTACTTC. It encodes CASSSGQGTPYEQYF.

With regard to this clonotype: A clone one base away is much larger, so this may be a read error. The V and J genes are TRBV7-2 and TRBJ2-3; 9 bases map to TRBD1. The junction had 7 bases not matched to a gene; V was cut back by 5 bases and J by 1 base. The germline V gene has CDR1 SGHTA and CDR2 FQGNSA. The CDR3 covers 16 residues. The CDR3 is CASSLDRGIGTDTQYF. CDR3 in DNA: TGTGCCAGCAGCCTCGACAGGGGGATAGGCACAGATACGCAGTATTTT. Together with reference TRBV7-2 and TRBJ2-3, the CDR3 gives the full variable domain: GAGVSQSPSNKVTEKGKDVELRCDPISGHTALYWYRQSLGQGLEFLIYFQGNSAPDKSGLPSDRFSAERTGGSVSTLTIQRTQQEDSAVYLCASSLDRGIGTDTQYFGPGTRLTVL.